These 16 T cell receptor beta chains originate from one sample sequenced in a study of CD8+CD57+ T cells in acquired aplastic anemia. Profiling that covered TCR beta VDJ and CDR3 relied on genomic DNA as its template. TCRdb re-analysed the reads in MiXCR, keeping a single row per CDR3 protein. The table includes some 220,000 distinct CDR3 sequences, approximately 35% detected once. Sequencing was performed on sorted CD4+, CD8+, or CD8+CD57+ T cells (not recorded which) from PBMCs. These receptors all stem from a human donor in good health, serving as a control.

Only a few counts were recorded for this clonotype. The chain is built from TRBV29-1 and TRBJ2-5; D may correspond to TRBD1 or TRBD2 (6 bases each). Germline-derived CDR1 and CDR2 are SQVTM and ANQGSEA. Trimming stripped 5 bases from V and 9 bases from J, with 19 bases between. The CDR3 spans 13 residues. In DNA, the CDR3 is TGCAGCGTTTTTGTGGGGGGCCAGGAGGCCCAGTACTTC. Its protein is CSVFVGGQEAQYF.

This clonotype was detected many times. The chain couples TRBV2 to TRBJ2-7; D not certain. Trimming removed 2 bases from V and 2 bases from J, with 10 bases in between. Germline loops: CDR1 SNHLY, CDR2 FYNNEI. The CDR3 totals 14 residues. The CDR3 reads CASSELAGPYEQYF. The DNA of the CDR3 is TGTGCCAGCAGTGAACTGGCAGGACCCTACGAGCAGTACTTC.

About this clonotype itself: Relative to the germline gene, one junction end is altered; a read error may explain this. V and J are TRBV15 and TRBJ2-1; TRBD2 aligns across 7 bases. From germline, CDR1 is LNHNV and CDR2 YYDKDF (reference sequence). This CDR3 is built from 15 residues. CDR3 residues: CATSSGRRDYTEQFF. CDR3 DNA sequence: TGTGCCACCAGCAGCGGACGTCGGGACTACACTGAGCAGTTCTTC.

The sample holds many counts of this clonotype. This chain uses TRBV12-3 or TRBV12-4 with TRBJ1-6, with D perhaps matching TRBD1 (6 bases). V dropped 1 base and J dropped 7 bases, with 14 bases sitting between them. The CDR3 contains 16 residues. The CDR3: CASSLGQGLGNSPLHF. In DNA, the CDR3 is TGTGCCAGCAGTTTAGGGCAGGGGCTTGGGAATTCACCCCTCCACTTT.

The chain joins TRBV10-3 to TRBJ2-3; D gene uncertain. The CDR3 length is 15 residues. Trimming cost V 8 bases and J 1 base, with 16 bases left between them. Germline V lookup: CDR1 ENHRY, CDR2 SYGVKD. The CDR3 sequence: CAIFYSGWGTDTQYF. In nucleotides, the CDR3 is TGTGCCATCTTTTACAGTGGCTGGGGCACAGATACGCAGTATTTT.

This clonotype was counted at least ten times. The chain is built from TRBV15 and TRBJ1-5; 11 bases map to TRBD1. The CDR3 runs 15 residues. The germline gives CDR1 LNHNV, CDR2 YYDKDF (reference sequence). The junction had 3 bases not matched to a gene; V was cut back by 2 bases and J by 6 bases. The CDR3 sequence: CATSRYGTGGQPQHF. DNA for the CDR3: TGTGCCACCAGCAGATATGGGACAGGGGGTCAGCCCCAGCATTTT.

The gene calls are TRBV3-1 and TRBJ2-7; D gene ambiguous. Trimming pared 1 base from V and 7 bases from J, leaving 11 bases between. Germline CDR1 and CDR2: LGHDT and YNNKEL (reference sequence). The CDR3 is 13 amino acids. The CDR3 protein is CASSQALDWEQYF. In nucleotides, the CDR3 is TGTGCCAGCAGCCAAGCCCTCGACTGGGAGCAGTACTTC.

This clonotype was observed at least ten times. The chain is built from TRBV19 and TRBJ2-3; D may be TRBD2 (5 bases). V was pared by 7 bases and J by 5 bases, with 13 bases between. CDR1 and CDR2 (germline): LNHDA, SQIVND (reference sequence). This CDR3 is 13 amino acids long. The CDR3: CASKTIAGDTQYF. DNA of the CDR3: TGTGCCAGTAAGACGATCGCGGGAGATACGCAGTATTTT.

This clonotype was counted ten times or more. The chain joins TRBV7-2 to TRBJ2-3; no reliable D call. The V gene lost 5 bases and the J gene lost 2 bases, with 14 bases spanning the gap. The CDR3 contains 15 residues. The germline V gene has CDR1 SGHTA and CDR2 FQGNSA. The CDR3 DNA is TGTGCCAGCAGCGGGGATCGTGGTCCCACAGATACGCAGTATTTT. The encoded protein is CASSGDRGPTDTQYF.

This clonotype was counted many times. The rearrangement uses TRBV24-1 and TRBJ2-3, with no clear D. The germline gives CDR1 KGHDR, CDR2 SFDVKD. V shed 0 bases and J shed 1 base, with 10 bases lying between them. The length of the CDR3 is 16 residues. As DNA, the CDR3 is TGTGCCACCAGTGATTTGCGGTCTCGGGGCACAGATACGCAGTATTTT. As protein: CATSDLRSRGTDTQYF.

There are a few counts of this clonotype. This chain links TRBV3-1 with TRBJ2-7; D unresolved. CDR1 is LGHDT, CDR2 YNNKEL, per germline (reference sequence). This CDR3 region has 17 residues. Trimming stripped 0 bases from V and 0 bases from J, with 15 bases between. The CDR3 DNA is TGTGCCAGCAGCCAAGATCAGGCGCGGAGTAGCTCCTACGAGCAGTACTTC. Encoded protein: CASSQDQARSSSYEQYF.

This clonotype appeared a single time. This may arise from a read error, as a much more abundant clone is one base away. The chain uses TRBV6-1 and TRBJ2-7, with 9 bases lining up with TRBD1. The CDR3 is made up of 16 amino acids. CDR1 is MNHNS, CDR2 SASEGT, per germline. In nucleotides, the CDR3 is TGTGCCAGCAGTGATTTCAACCGGGACAGGGAGCGCGAGCGGTACTTC. It encodes CASSDFNRDRERERYF.

This clonotype was counted ten times or more. This chain uses TRBV7-9 with TRBJ2-3, with D perhaps TRBD2 (6 bases). Germline values: CDR1 SEHNR, CDR2 FQNEAQ (reference sequence). CDR3 length: 18 residues. The germline V and J ends were trimmed by 3 bases and 2 bases, with 21 bases remaining between them. The CDR3: CASSFRTTGGKHTDTQYF. The DNA for the CDR3 is TGTGCCAGCAGCTTCAGGACTACGGGCGGGAAGCACACAGATACGCAGTATTTT.

On this clonotype itself: Germline and junction disagree at one end, which may indicate a read error. This chain connects TRBV6-1 to TRBJ2-7; no clear D. Germline V gene data show CDR1 as MNHNS and CDR2 as SASEGT. This CDR3 spans 15 amino acids. CDR3: CANSEGPALRYEQYF. The CDR3 nucleotides read TGTGCCAACAGTGAAGGGCCAGCTCTCCGCTACGAGCAGTACTTC.

The CDR3 protein is CSAVRTSGETQYF. CDR3 in DNA: TGCAGTGCGGTCAGGACTAGCGGGGAGACCCAGTACTTC. The chain is built from TRBV20-1 and TRBJ2-5; 11 nucleotides match TRBD2. The J segment lost 5 bases and the V segment lost 6 bases, leaving 5 bases of the junction unmatched. This CDR3 contains 13 residues. Per the germline V gene, CDR1 is DFQATT and CDR2 is SNEGSKA (reference sequence).

Comments on this clonotype: This may stem from a read error, because a much larger clone lies one nucleotide away. The chain employs TRBV12-3 or TRBV12-4 and TRBJ1-1; D unresolved. Trimming took 11 bases from V and 1 from J, leaving 17 bases between them. CDR3 length: 14 residues. The CDR3 is CAGTRAGGNTEAFF. As DNA, the CDR3 is TGTGCCGGCACTCGGGCCGGCGGGAACACTGAAGCTTTCTTT.